These 14 T cell receptor beta chains share one sample of origin, sequenced in a study of PD-L1 blockade in urothelial cancer (dated by TCRdb to about 2017). The time point tag for this specimen amounts to: peripheral blood 6 weeks after treatment start. Libraries were built with the immunoSEQ multiplex PCR assay. The clones in this table, taken by TCRdb from immuneACCESS, are in-frame only. Not every clone is retained; where verified, under half of the shortfall comes from an unresolved V gene, and the cause of the rest is unknown. The sample data list 40,000 to 50,000 clones, and around 82% of these were observed just once. Of the sample, less than 15% is held by the ten largest clones. The sequences come from PBMCs, collected around atezolizumab (anti-PD-L1) treatment. The source is a man in his sixties with urothelial cancer.

The chain carries TRBV30 and TRBJ1-2; 7 positions agree with TRBD1. The trim removed 5 bases at V and 4 bases at J, leaving 7 bases unmatched. There are 13 residues in the CDR3. Germline V gene data show CDR1 as GTSNPN and CDR2 as SVGIG (reference sequence). DNA of the CDR3: TGTGCCTGGGTCAGGGGGACGGCCTATGGCTACACCTTC. It encodes CAWVRGTAYGYTF.

The CDR3 spells CASSLGTGGGEQYF. CDR3 nucleotides: TGTGCCAGCAGCTTAGGTACGGGGGGCGGCGAGCAGTACTTC. This sequence joins TRBV7-8 and TRBJ2-7; D may be TRBD2 (7 bases). The CDR3 contains 14 residues. The V end was cut by 1 base, the J end by 6 bases, with 13 bases between. Germline-derived CDR1 and CDR2 are SGHVS and FQNEAQ.

This rearrangement joins TRBV4-1 to TRBJ2-5; 15 nucleotides match TRBD2. V was pared by 3 bases and J by 5 bases, with 10 bases of the junction left unmatched. Germline CDR1 is MGHRA and CDR2 is YSYEKL. This CDR3 has 18 amino acids. The CDR3 DNA reads as TGCGCCAGCAGCCATGAAGGACTAGCGGGAGGGCCTGGGGAGACCCAGTACTTC. Translation: CASSHEGLAGGPGETQYF.

In this sample, this clone turned up many times. The junction and the germline gene differ at one end; a read error may be behind it. This chain uses TRBV6-5 with TRBJ2-3; 8 nucleotides match TRBD2. This CDR3 spans 13 amino acids. Germline lookup yields CDR1 MNHEY and CDR2 SVGAGI. The CDR3: CDPGLEPFYTQYF. In DNA form, the CDR3 reads TGCGACCCGGGACTAGAACCCTTCTATACGCAGTATTTT.

J is TRBJ1-2 and V is TRBV19; the match to TRBD1 covers 9 bases. This CDR3 is built from 14 residues. V was clipped by 5 bases and J by 5 bases; unmatched bases: 6. Germline CDR1 reads LNHDA; CDR2 reads SQIVND (reference sequence). CDR3 residues: CASSRDRENYGYTF. The CDR3 DNA sequence: TGTGCCAGTAGTCGGGACAGGGAGAATTATGGCTACACCTTC.

This rearrangement joins TRBV7-2 to TRBJ2-1; no clear D. Trimming removed 5 bases from V and 2 bases from J, with 10 bases in between. This CDR3 has 14 amino acids. Germline CDR1 and CDR2: SGHTA and FQGNSA. DNA of the CDR3: TGTGCCAGCAGCCCCGTCTCAGCCTACAATGAGCAGTTCTTC. Protein sequence: CASSPVSAYNEQFF.

The chain has TRBV27 and TRBJ2-1; TRBD1 matches 7 bases. Trimming at V came to 5 bases and at J to 4 bases, leaving 5 bases not matched to a gene. The CDR3 totals 14 residues. The germline V gene has CDR1 MNHEY and CDR2 SMNVEV (reference sequence). CDR3 amino acids: CASSQDRPYNEQFF. The CDR3 DNA follows: TGTGCCAGCAGTCAGGACAGGCCTTACAATGAGCAGTTCTTC.

This chain joins TRBV25-1 and TRBJ2-5; D is perhaps TRBD2 (7 bases). V lost 6 bases, J lost 4 bases, and 15 bases lay in between. CDR1 and CDR2 (germline): MGHDK, SYGVNS. This CDR3 region has 14 residues. The CDR3 loop reads CASSHPGGAETQYF. CDR3 coding DNA: TGTGCCAGCAGCCACCCTGGGGGGGCAGAGACCCAGTACTTC.

The chain links TRBV28 to TRBJ2-3, with D possibly TRBD2 on 5 matching bases. V lost 5 bases, J lost 8 bases, and 11 bases lay in between. Per germline, CDR1 MDHEN and CDR2 SYDVKM. The CDR3 consists of 12 residues. In DNA form, the CDR3 reads TGTGCCAGCAGTCCGGACTCTCGTACGCAGTATTTT. Translation: CASSPDSRTQYF.

The count of this clone is one. The rearrangement links TRBV5-1 to TRBJ1-1; D unclear. Trimming left V 2 bases short and J 2 bases short, with 7 bases between. The CDR3 runs 13 residues. Germline CDR1 is SGHRS and CDR2 is YFSETQ. CDR3 DNA: TGCGCCAGCAGCTTCCGCGTTAACACTGAAGCTTTCTTT. Translated: CASSFRVNTEAFF.

This rearrangement joins TRBV13 to TRBJ2-2; 9 nucleotides align to TRBD1. The ends lost 6 bases at V and 6 bases at J; junction bases unmatched: 8. The CDR3 is made up of 15 amino acids. Germline CDR1 PRHDT, CDR2 FYEKMQ (reference sequence). CDR3 DNA sequence: TGTGCCAGCAGACGGGGACAGGGTCGTGCCGGGGAGCTGTTTTTT. Protein: CASRRGQGRAGELFF. Full variable domain (rest looked up from reference TRBV13 and TRBJ2-2): AAGVIQSPRHLIKEKRETATLKCYPIPRHDTVYWYQQGPGQDPQFLISFYEKMQSDKGSIPDRFSAQQFSDYHSELNMSSLELGDSALYFCASRRGQGRAGELFFGEGSRLTVL.

The CDR3 coding sequence is TGTGCCAGCAGTTTTATCGGCGGGAGCACAGATACGCAGTATTTT. Its protein product is CASSFIGGSTDTQYF. The chain recombines TRBV27 with TRBJ2-3, with D possibly TRBD2 on 5 matching bases. Germline assignment: CDR1 MNHEY and CDR2 SMNVEV (reference sequence). The CDR3 extends over 15 amino acids. The V end lost 3 bases, the J end lost 0 bases, and 10 bases lay between the germline ends.

The chain links TRBV28 to TRBJ2-1; 15 bases agree with TRBD2. Germline loops: CDR1 MDHEN, CDR2 SYDVKM. The CDR3 sequence is 13 residues long. V lost 10 bases and J lost 7; bases outside the gene matches: 2. CDR3 sequence (DNA): TGTGCCATCGGGACTAGCGGGAGGAATGAGCAGTTCTTC. Amino acid sequence: CAIGTSGRNEQFF.

The rearrangement joins TRBV18 to TRBJ2-5; tentatively, D is TRBD2 (6 bases). Trimming stripped 3 bases from V and 2 bases from J, with 7 bases between. From germline, CDR1 is KGHSH and CDR2 LQKENI. The CDR3 contains 13 residues. CDR3 sequence: CASSPGLQETQYF. The CDR3 DNA follows: TGTGCCAGCTCACCGGGACTTCAAGAGACCCAGTACTTC. The full variable domain, completed using reference TRBV18 and TRBJ2-5, is NAGVMQNPRHLVRRRGQEARLRCSPMKGHSHVYWYRQLPEEGLKFMVYLQKENIIDESGMPKERFSAEFPKEGPSILRIQQVVRGDSAAYFCASSPGLQETQYFGPGTRLLVL.